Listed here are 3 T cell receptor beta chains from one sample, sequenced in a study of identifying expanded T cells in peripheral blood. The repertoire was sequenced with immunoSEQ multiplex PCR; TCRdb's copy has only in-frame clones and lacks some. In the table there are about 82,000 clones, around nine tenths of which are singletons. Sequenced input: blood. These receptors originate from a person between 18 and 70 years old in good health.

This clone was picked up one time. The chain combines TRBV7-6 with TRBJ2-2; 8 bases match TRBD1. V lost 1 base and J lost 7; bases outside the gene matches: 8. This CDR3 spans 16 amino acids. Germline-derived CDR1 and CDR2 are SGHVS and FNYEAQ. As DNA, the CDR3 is TGTGCCAGCAGCTTAGGGACAGGGAGCGGCGGCGGGGAGCTGTTTTTT. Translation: CASSLGTGSGGGELFF. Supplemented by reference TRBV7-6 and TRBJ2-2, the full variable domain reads GAGVSQSPRYKVTKRGQDVALRCDPISGHVSLYWYRQALGQGPEFLTYFNYEAQQDKSGLPNDRFSAERPEGSISTLTIQRTEQRDSAMYRCASSLGTGSGGGELFFGEGSRLTVL.

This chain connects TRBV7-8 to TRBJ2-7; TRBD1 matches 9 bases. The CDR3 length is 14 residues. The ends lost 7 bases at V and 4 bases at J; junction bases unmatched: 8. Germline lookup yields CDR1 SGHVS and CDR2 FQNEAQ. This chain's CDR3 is CASKKTGGPYEQYF. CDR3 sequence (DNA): TGTGCCAGCAAAAAAACAGGGGGCCCGTACGAGCAGTACTTC.

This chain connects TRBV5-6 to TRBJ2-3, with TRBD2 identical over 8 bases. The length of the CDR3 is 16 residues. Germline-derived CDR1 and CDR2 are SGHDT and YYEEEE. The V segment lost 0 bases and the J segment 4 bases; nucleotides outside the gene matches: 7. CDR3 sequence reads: CASSLEGLGLPDTQYF. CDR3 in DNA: TGTGCCAGCAGCTTGGAGGGACTAGGACTCCCAGATACGCAGTATTTT.